One and the same sample provided the 21 T cell receptor beta chains below, sequenced in a study of cytomegalovirus exposure and HLA in healthy donors listed by TCRdb under 2017. Library construction relied on the immunoSEQ multiplex PCR assay. The multiplex PCR relied on a mix of 60 forward primers for TCR Vbeta segments and 13 reverse primers for TCR Jbeta segments. TCRdb retrieved this table from immuneACCESS and kept in-frame rearrangements only. Not all clones are present; in checked studies, unresolved V genes account for under half, and no reason is known for the remainder. A total of some 96,000 clones appear in this sample, under 80% of them only once. The ten largest clones represent more than 6% of the sample. The sequenced material came from PBMCs. The receptors come from a middle-aged man in good health and CMV-seropositive.

This clone was counted a few times. The chain has TRBV10-1 and TRBJ2-7, with a tentative D call TRBD1 (6 bases). The CDR3 is 14 residues long. Trimming left V 2 bases short and J 6 bases short, with 14 bases between. CDR1 is WNHNN, CDR2 SYGVQD, per germline (reference sequence). The CDR3 DNA reads TGCGCCAGCAGTGAGCAGAGATTGGGGGCCGAGCAGTACTTC. Translation gives CASSEQRLGAEQYF.

V gene TRBV28 combines with J gene TRBJ2-2, with TRBD2 matching over 8 bases. Germline CDR1 and CDR2: MDHEN and SYDVKM. The CDR3 runs 16 residues. V lost 5 bases, J lost 1 base, and 6 bases stayed unmatched. The CDR3 nucleotides are TGTGCCAGCAGTCCACTCGGGAGGGGGAACACCGGGGAGCTGTTTTTT. This encodes CASSPLGRGNTGELFF.

The chain employs TRBV4-2 and TRBJ2-1; D uncertain. The CDR3 totals 14 residues. Trimming took off 0 bases at V and 8 bases at J, with 11 bases between the two ends. From germline, CDR1 is LGHNA and CDR2 YNFKEQ. The CDR3 region has the DNA TGTGCCAGCAGCCAAGATGAGGCAAGTGATGAGCAGTTCTTC. This gives the protein CASSQDEASDEQFF.

This clone was observed once. The chain uses TRBV29-1 and TRBJ1-2; 7 bases line up with TRBD1. The germline V gene has CDR1 SQVTM and CDR2 ANQGSEA. This CDR3 contains 12 residues. Trimming cost V 4 bases and J 6 bases; bases outside gene matches: 5. The CDR3 nucleotides read TGCAGCGTTGGTGGACAGGATGATGGCTACACCTTC. Translated, it gives CSVGGQDDGYTF.

V gene TRBV27 combines with J gene TRBJ1-5; weak D call: TRBD1 (5 bases). The CDR3 consists of 12 residues. V lost 8 bases to trimming and J lost 6 bases, with 11 bases between them. Germline CDR1 is MNHEY and CDR2 is SMNVEV (reference sequence). The chain's CDR3 is CASGVGAQPQHF. The CDR3 DNA reads as TGTGCCAGCGGCGTTGGGGCTCAGCCCCAGCATTTT.

This sequence joins TRBV7-9 and TRBJ2-7; 8 bases align to TRBD2. Germline values: CDR1 SEHNR, CDR2 FQNEAQ (reference sequence). The CDR3 sequence is 15 residues long. V trimming: 3 bases; J trimming: 2 bases; junction bases outside the gene matches: 6. The CDR3 is CASSFGGASPYEQYF. The CDR3 bases are TGTGCCAGCAGCTTCGGGGGGGCCTCACCCTACGAGCAGTACTTC.

This chain uses TRBV6-5 with TRBJ2-7, with 14 bases fitting TRBD2. The CDR3 contains 14 residues. Looked up from germline, CDR1 is MNHEY and CDR2 is SVGAGI. After removal of 5 bases from V and 10 bases from J, the junction contained 7 bases not matched to a gene. CDR3 residues: CASSLRTSGGPQYF. The CDR3 nucleotides are TGTGCCAGCAGTCTTCGGACTAGCGGGGGGCCTCAGTACTTC.

V usage is TRBV20-1 and J usage is TRBJ2-1; D uncertain. Germline V gives CDR1 DFQATT, CDR2 SNEGSKA (reference sequence). The CDR3 has 9 amino acids. V lost 3 bases to trimming and J lost 12 bases, with 6 bases between them. The CDR3 loop reads CSASIPQFF. The CDR3 DNA reads TGCAGTGCTAGTATCCCGCAGTTCTTC.

This chain uses TRBV27 with TRBJ2-7; TRBD2 might be the D (6 bases). Germline lookup yields CDR1 MNHEY and CDR2 SMNVEV (reference sequence). Trimming took off 2 bases at V and 7 bases at J, with 18 bases between the two ends. This CDR3 has 15 amino acids. The CDR3 protein is CASSLMVAAPGEQYF. Here the CDR3 DNA reads TGTGCCAGCAGTTTAATGGTAGCGGCCCCGGGGGAGCAGTACTTC.

CDR3 sequence reads: CASSAQGAGGNTIYF. In nucleotides, the CDR3 is TGTGCCAGCAGCGCGCAGGGGGCAGGTGGAAACACCATATATTTT. The gene calls are TRBV5-4 and TRBJ1-3, with 8 bases fitting TRBD1. CDR1 and CDR2 (germline): SGHNT, YYREEE (reference sequence). V gave up 4 bases and J gave up 3 bases; unmatched junction bases: 6. There are 15 residues in the CDR3.

The chain couples TRBV6-1 to TRBJ2-5, with 11 bases that match TRBD1. Germline CDR1 MNHNS, CDR2 SASEGT. V was clipped by 6 bases and J by 5 bases; unmatched bases: 5. There are 14 residues in the CDR3. For the CDR3, the DNA is TGTGCCAGCAGCGGACAGGGGGCTAGGGAGACCCAGTACTTC. Translated: CASSGQGARETQYF.

The chain couples TRBV7-8 to TRBJ2-3; 15 nucleotides match TRBD2. This CDR3 spans 16 amino acids. The germline gives CDR1 SGHVS, CDR2 FQNEAQ. Germline trimming cut 4 bases from V and 6 bases from J; bases unmatched to any gene: 5. CDR3 DNA: TGTGCCAGCAGCTCCGGACTAGCGGGGGGGTACGATACGCAGTATTTT. Its protein is CASSSGLAGGYDTQYF. The full variable domain, its missing parts supplied by reference TRBV7-8 and TRBJ2-3, is GAGVSQSPRYKVAKRGQDVALRCDPISGHVSLFWYQQALGQGPEFLTYFQNEAQLDKSGLPSDRFFAERPEGSVSTLKIQRTQQEDSAVYLCASSSGLAGGYDTQYFGPGTRLTVL.

This clone has more than one count but fewer than ten. The chain has TRBV4-1 and TRBJ1-1; D uncertain. Between the trimmed V and J ends, which lost 6 bases and 3 bases, there was a span of 11 bases. CDR1 and CDR2 (germline): MGHRA, YSYEKL. The CDR3 length is 13 residues. The CDR3 DNA is TGCGCCAGCAGTCGAATCCGGGACACTGAAGCTTTCTTT. It codes for CASSRIRDTEAFF.

The CDR3 sequence: CASSPQPGETGELFF. In DNA form, the CDR3 reads TGTGCCAGCTCACCGCAACCGGGGGAAACCGGGGAGCTGTTTTTT. J is TRBJ2-2 and V is TRBV18; possibly TRBD2 for D (6 bases). The CDR3 sequence is 15 residues long. The V gene's germline CDR1 is KGHSH and CDR2 LQKENI. Between the trimmed V and J ends, which lost 3 bases and 5 bases, there was a span of 13 bases.

The gene calls are TRBV5-1 and TRBJ1-4; 8 nucleotides line up with TRBD1. V gave up 4 bases and J gave up 5 bases; unmatched junction bases: 10. The CDR3 loop spans 16 amino acids. The germline gives CDR1 SGHRS, CDR2 YFSETQ. The CDR3 here is CASSRRQTGANEKLFF. The CDR3 DNA reads TGCGCCAGCAGCCGTCGGCAGACAGGGGCAAATGAAAAACTGTTTTTT.

The chain combines TRBV9 with TRBJ2-5; maybe TRBD2 (6 bases). The J call could be wrong; TRBJ2-7 is a better fit for the DNA end. Germline values: CDR1 SGDLS, CDR2 YYNGEE. The CDR3 is 16 amino acids. The CDR3 reads CASSVDLGGSSYEQYF. The CDR3 DNA reads TGTGCCAGCAGCGTTGACCTCGGGGGTTCCTCCTACGAGCAGTACTTC.

The table lists this clone with a count of one. The chain is built from TRBV7-8 and TRBJ1-1; no reliable D call. Germline CDR1 is SGHVS and CDR2 is FQNEAQ. V dropped 7 bases and J dropped 2 bases, with 5 bases sitting between them. This CDR3 spans 11 amino acids. Written as DNA, the CDR3 is TGTGCCAGCATTAGTAACACTGAAGCTTTCTTT. It translates to CASISNTEAFF.

The chain links TRBV29-1 to TRBJ1-1; 11 bases align to TRBD1. Germline V gives CDR1 SQVTM, CDR2 ANQGSEA. After removal of 6 bases from V and 4 bases from J, the junction contained 7 bases not matched to a gene. The CDR3 runs 14 residues. The CDR3 here is CSVGTGGWATEAFF. The CDR3 nucleotides read TGCAGCGTCGGGACAGGGGGATGGGCCACTGAAGCTTTCTTT.

This clone came up once. The rearrangement joins TRBV28 to TRBJ1-6, with D hard to call. Germline V lookup: CDR1 MDHEN, CDR2 SYDVKM. V was shortened by 5 bases and J by 5 bases, with 10 bases between the two germline ends. CDR3 length: 14 residues. CDR3 sequence: CASSHHSDNSPLHF. CDR3 in DNA: TGTGCCAGCAGTCACCACAGTGATAATTCACCCCTCCACTTT.

This chain links TRBV7-8 with TRBJ2-7, with D tentatively TRBD2 (5 bases). This CDR3 has 14 amino acids. Trimming took off 5 bases at V and 0 bases at J, with 11 bases between the two ends. Germline values: CDR1 SGHVS, CDR2 FQNEAQ. DNA of the CDR3: TGTGCCAGCAGCCTCCTAGCCTTCTCCTACGAGCAGTACTTC. As protein: CASSLLAFSYEQYF.

This rearrangement joins TRBV7-2 to TRBJ2-5; unclear D gene. V lost 8 bases to trimming and J lost 3 bases, with 13 bases between them. Per the germline V gene, CDR1 is SGHTA and CDR2 is FQGNSA. The CDR3 consists of 13 residues. CDR3 sequence reads: CASGLAEEETQYF. The CDR3 DNA sequence: TGTGCCAGCGGGTTGGCGGAAGAAGAGACCCAGTACTTC.